These T cell receptor beta chains were read from a single sample in a study of breast tumors, draining lymph nodes, adjacent tissues. TCRdb ran MiXCR on the multiplex PCR reads and lists one entry per CDR3 protein. The data show approximately 19,000 distinct CDR3 sequences, roughly 50% seen once. Sequenced: breast tumor tissue. Source of these receptors: a female donor with breast cancer. Some clones in this sample may be carry-over from other donors' samples. Each CDR3 is given with its conserved first and last residue. A D gene is named only where the DNA matches it firmly. Expanded clones are given a class, and other clones once, few, many or no size at all.

j_gene: TRBJ2-1
d_gene: TRBD2
abundance: NA
len: 17
v_gene: TRBV5-5
CDR3aa: CAGTVTSGTASLNEQFF
CDR3nt: TGTGCCGGCACCGTAACTAGCGGGACAGCCTCCCTCAATGAGCAGTTCTTC

j_gene: TRBJ2-2
d_gene: NA
abundance: NA
len: 14
v_gene: TRBV25-1
CDR3aa: CASETGLNTGELFF
CDR3nt: TGTGCCAGCGAAACAGGACTTAACACCGGGGAGCTGTTTTTT

j_gene: TRBJ2-5
d_gene: NA
abundance: once
len: 16
v_gene: TRBV7-9
CDR3aa: CASSQESTSSRDPQYF
CDR3nt: TGTGCCAGCAGCCAAGAGAGTACCTCATCGAGGGATCCCCAGTACTTC

j_gene: TRBJ2-7
d_gene: NA
abundance: NA
len: 13
v_gene: TRBV7-8
CDR3aa: CASSLAHSYEQYF
CDR3nt: TGTGCCAGCAGCTTAGCCCATTCCTACGAGCAGTACTTC

j_gene: TRBJ2-7
d_gene: NA
abundance: many
len: 15
v_gene: TRBV6-6
CDR3aa: CASSFSRDLGYEQYF
CDR3nt: TGTGCCAGCAGTTTCTCCCGGGACCTGGGCTACGAGCAGTACTTC

j_gene: TRBJ1-5
d_gene: NA
abundance: many
len: 14
v_gene: TRBV12-3/TRBV12-4
CDR3aa: CASRAGTRDQPQHF
CDR3nt: TGTGCCAGCAGAGCCGGGACCAGGGATCAGCCCCAGCATTTT

j_gene: TRBJ1-4
d_gene: TRBD1
abundance: many
len: 15
v_gene: TRBV7-2
CDR3aa: CASSLGGTGGSKLFF
CDR3nt: TGTGCCAGCAGCTTAGGGGGGACAGGGGGGTCCAAACTGTTTTTT

j_gene: TRBJ2-7
d_gene: TRBD2
abundance: NA
len: 16
v_gene: TRBV9
CDR3aa: CASSALAGTSSYEQYF
CDR3nt: TGTGCCAGCAGCGCCTTGGCCGGGACTAGCTCCTACGAGCAGTACTTC

j_gene: TRBJ1-3
d_gene: NA
abundance: many
len: 15
v_gene: TRBV6-1
CDR3aa: CASSLQPASGNTIYF
CDR3nt: TGTGCCAGCAGTCTACAGCCTGCCTCTGGAAACACCATATATTTT

j_gene: TRBJ1-5
d_gene: TRBD1
abundance: once
len: 15
v_gene: TRBV19
CDR3aa: CASSTRDRVHQPQHF
CDR3nt: TGTGCCAGTAGTACCCGGGACAGAGTCCATCAGCCCCAGCACTTT

j_gene: TRBJ2-1
d_gene: TRBD2
abundance: NA
len: 15
v_gene: TRBV20-1
CDR3aa: CSARLGTSGLNEQFF
CDR3nt: TGCAGTGCTAGGCTGGGGACTAGCGGCCTCAATGAGCAGTTCTTC

j_gene: TRBJ2-7
d_gene: NA
abundance: NA
len: 11
v_gene: TRBV12-3/TRBV12-4
CDR3aa: CASLGGGEQYF
CDR3nt: TGTGCCAGCCTGGGAGGGGGCGAGCAGTACTTC

j_gene: TRBJ2-1
d_gene: NA
abundance: NA
len: 9
v_gene: TRBV7-2
CDR3aa: CARHNEQFF
CDR3nt: TGTGCCAGGCACAATGAGCAGTTCTTC

j_gene: TRBJ2-7
d_gene: NA
abundance: NA
len: 16
v_gene: TRBV20-1
CDR3aa: CSAPPTPGLQNYEQYF
CDR3nt: TGCAGTGCTCCTCCAACACCGGGACTTCAGAACTACGAGCAGTACTTC

j_gene: TRBJ1-4
d_gene: NA
abundance: NA
len: 17
v_gene: TRBV29-1
CDR3aa: CSAVGEGQSSTNEKLFF
CDR3nt: TGCAGCGCTGTCGGCGAGGGACAATCATCAACTAATGAAAAACTGTTTTTT

j_gene: TRBJ1-2
d_gene: NA
abundance: NA
len: 14
v_gene: TRBV30
CDR3aa: CAWRRRGSNYGYTF
CDR3nt: TGTGCCTGGAGGAGGAGGGGATCTAACTATGGCTACACCTTC

j_gene: TRBJ1-4
d_gene: NA
abundance: many
len: 16
v_gene: TRBV20-1
CDR3aa: CSARGPGTAYNEKLFF
CDR3nt: TGCAGTGCTAGGGGGCCCGGGACCGCGTATAATGAAAAACTGTTTTTT

j_gene: TRBJ2-2
d_gene: NA
abundance: many
len: 13
v_gene: TRBV27
CDR3aa: CASGRVNTGELFF
CDR3nt: TGTGCCAGCGGACGGGTGAACACCGGGGAGCTGTTTTTT

j_gene: TRBJ2-1
d_gene: TRBD1
abundance: NA
len: 13
v_gene: TRBV2
CDR3aa: CASSEPPTGEQLF
CDR3nt: TGTGCCAGCAGTGAACCCCCGACAGGGGAGCAGCTCTTC

j_gene: TRBJ1-5
d_gene: TRBD1
abundance: many
len: 14
v_gene: TRBV11-2
CDR3aa: CASSPTGGRQPQHF
CDR3nt: TGTGCCAGCAGCCCCACAGGGGGCCGCCAGCCCCAGCATTTT

j_gene: TRBJ2-1
d_gene: TRBD1
abundance: NA
len: 15
v_gene: TRBV7-9
CDR3aa: CAGSLRTGSYNERFF
CDR3nt: TGTGCCGGCAGCTTAAGGACAGGCTCCTACAATGAGCGGTTCTTC